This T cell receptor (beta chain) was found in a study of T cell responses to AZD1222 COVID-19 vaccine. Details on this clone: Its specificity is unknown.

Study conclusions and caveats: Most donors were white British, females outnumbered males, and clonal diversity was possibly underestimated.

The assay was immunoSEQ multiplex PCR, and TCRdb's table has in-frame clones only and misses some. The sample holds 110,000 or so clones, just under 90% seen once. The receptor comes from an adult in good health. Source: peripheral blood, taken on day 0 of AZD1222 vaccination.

In nucleotides, the CDR3 is TGTGCCAGCAATGACTACGTAACCTACGAGCAGTACTTC. Amino acid sequence: CASNDYVTYEQYF. The chain recombines TRBV2 with TRBJ2-7, with D perhaps TRBD2 (5 bases). V dropped 7 bases and J dropped 2 bases, with 12 bases sitting between them. Germline CDR1 and CDR2: SNHLY and FYNNEI. The CDR3 consists of 13 residues.